A selection of T cell receptor beta chains follows, all from one sample in a study of blood T cell repertoires in COVID-19. The table came from immunoSEQ multiplex PCR; TCRdb's copy has only in-frame clones and leaves some out. The sample yields about 100,000 clones, approximately 91% seen once. Input material: peripheral blood. These receptors originate from a human donor with active COVID-19. The donor label of this sample is uncertain. The CDR3 runs from the conserved cysteine through the conserved F or W. Fields, in order: D gene, V gene, clone size, J gene, CDR3 DNA, CDR3 protein. The D gene is left open where the match is weak. Size is stated for part of the rows, as once, few or many counts, or as a class when the clone is expanded.

d_gene: TRBD2
v_gene: TRBV27
abundance: .
j_gene: TRBJ2-3
CDR3nt: TGTGCCAGCAGGCCTGGGGGGGGCACAGATACGCAGTATTTT
CDR3aa: CASRPGGGTDTQYF

d_gene: TRBD1
v_gene: TRBV27
abundance: .
j_gene: TRBJ1-4
CDR3nt: TGTGCCAGCAGTCCCTGGGACAGGGAAGGCGAAAAACTGTTTTTT
CDR3aa: CASSPWDREGEKLFF

d_gene: TRBD1
v_gene: TRBV5-1
abundance: .
j_gene: TRBJ1-1
CDR3nt: TGCGCCAGCAGCACGGGACAGGGGAGAGGGACTGAAGCTTTCTTT
CDR3aa: CASSTGQGRGTEAFF

d_gene: TRBD2
v_gene: TRBV10-2
abundance: .
j_gene: TRBJ2-3
CDR3nt: TGCGCCAGCAAGGGGCGGGGGGGCTTGAGCACAGATACGCAGTATTTT
CDR3aa: CASKGRGGLSTDTQYF

d_gene: TRBD2
v_gene: TRBV7-4
abundance: .
j_gene: TRBJ2-5
CDR3nt: TGTGCCAGCAGCTATCGAACCGCTGGCGGGGGGCAGAGAGAGACCCAGTACTTC
CDR3aa: CASSYRTAGGGQRETQYF

d_gene: .
v_gene: TRBV28
abundance: .
j_gene: TRBJ2-4
CDR3nt: TGTGCCAGCAGGAATCTCGATAGTGACAGTAAAAACATTCAGTACTTC
CDR3aa: CASRNLDSDSKNIQYF

d_gene: .
v_gene: TRBV6-1
abundance: .
j_gene: TRBJ2-7
CDR3nt: TGTGCCAGCAGTGACGGGGACGAGCAGTACTTC
CDR3aa: CASSDGDEQYF

d_gene: TRBD1
v_gene: TRBV7-9
abundance: .
j_gene: TRBJ2-2
CDR3nt: TGTGCCAGCAGCCAGGGACAGCCAAACACCGGGGAGCTGTTTTTT
CDR3aa: CASSQGQPNTGELFF

d_gene: .
v_gene: TRBV9
abundance: .
j_gene: TRBJ1-2
CDR3nt: TGTGCCAGCAGCGTCCTTGACAGATCCTATGGCTACACCTTC
CDR3aa: CASSVLDRSYGYTF

d_gene: .
v_gene: TRBV7-9
abundance: .
j_gene: TRBJ1-5
CDR3nt: TGTGCCAGCAGCTCGGGAGCTTATAGCAATCAGCCCCAGCATTTT
CDR3aa: CASSSGAYSNQPQHF

d_gene: .
v_gene: TRBV7-2
abundance: once
j_gene: TRBJ1-2
CDR3nt: TGTGCCAGCAGCTTAGACCCAGGGGAGCGTGGCTACACCTTC
CDR3aa: CASSLDPGERGYTF

d_gene: .
v_gene: TRBV24-1
abundance: .
j_gene: TRBJ2-3
CDR3nt: TGTGCCACCAGTGATTTGGATACTACAGATACGCAGTATTTT
CDR3aa: CATSDLDTTDTQYF

d_gene: TRBD1
v_gene: TRBV4-1
abundance: once
j_gene: TRBJ2-2
CDR3nt: TGCGCCAGCAGCCATACAGGGGGATCGAACACCGGGGAGCTGTTTTTT
CDR3aa: CASSHTGGSNTGELFF

d_gene: .
v_gene: TRBV7-6
abundance: .
j_gene: TRBJ2-3
CDR3nt: TGTGCCAGCAGCTTAAATTCCATCGGGAGCACAGATACGCAGTATTTT
CDR3aa: CASSLNSIGSTDTQYF

d_gene: .
v_gene: TRBV2
abundance: .
j_gene: TRBJ1-2
CDR3nt: TGTGCCAGCAAAGGGCGGGCAAATTATGGCTACACCTTC
CDR3aa: CASKGRANYGYTF

d_gene: .
v_gene: TRBV6-5
abundance: .
j_gene: TRBJ2-7
CDR3nt: TGTGCCACACGGATCACAGAAGTCGGCTCCTACGAGCAGTACTTC
CDR3aa: CATRITEVGSYEQYF

d_gene: .
v_gene: TRBV20-1
abundance: .
j_gene: TRBJ1-1
CDR3nt: TGCAGTGTCCGGAGGTGGGAGACGGCTTTCTTT
CDR3aa: CSVRRWETAFF

d_gene: .
v_gene: TRBV7-9
abundance: .
j_gene: TRBJ2-3
CDR3nt: TGTGCCAGCAGCTTCGGGGGCACAGATACGCAGTATTTT
CDR3aa: CASSFGGTDTQYF

d_gene: TRBD2
v_gene: TRBV4-2
abundance: .
j_gene: TRBJ2-5
CDR3nt: TGTGCCAGCAGCCCCCCGGCAGCGGGGGGGACAGAGACCCAGTACTTC
CDR3aa: CASSPPAAGGTETQYF

d_gene: TRBD1
v_gene: TRBV7-2
abundance: few
j_gene: TRBJ2-1
CDR3nt: TGTGCCAGCAGCTCGAGGGGCGACAGGGCCAATGAGCAGTTCTTC
CDR3aa: CASSSRGDRANEQFF

d_gene: TRBD2
v_gene: TRBV9
abundance: .
j_gene: TRBJ2-1
CDR3nt: TGTGCCAGCAGCGGCCCTCACGGGGCGGCGGGGGGGACGTCCAATGAGCAGTTCTTC
CDR3aa: CASSGPHGAAGGTSNEQFF

d_gene: TRBD1
v_gene: TRBV4-2
abundance: .
j_gene: TRBJ2-2
CDR3nt: TGTGCCAGCAGCCAAGTTCCAGGGGGCGCTGAGAACACCGGGGAGCTGTTTTTT
CDR3aa: CASSQVPGGAENTGELFF

d_gene: TRBD2
v_gene: TRBV7-9
abundance: .
j_gene: TRBJ2-3
CDR3nt: TGTGCCAGCAGCTTAAGAGCGGGGGCAGTTAGCACAGATACGCAGTATTTT
CDR3aa: CASSLRAGAVSTDTQYF

d_gene: .
v_gene: TRBV6-2/TRBV6-3
abundance: .
j_gene: TRBJ1-4
CDR3nt: TGTGCCAGCAGTGCCCGGTTAAGTGAAAAACTGTTTTTT
CDR3aa: CASSARLSEKLFF

d_gene: .
v_gene: TRBV21-1
abundance: .
j_gene: TRBJ1-4
CDR3nt: TGTGCCAGCAGCAACTTCTTGAGGGGGCGAAAACTGTTTTTT
CDR3aa: CASSNFLRGRKLFF

d_gene: .
v_gene: TRBV4-2
abundance: .
j_gene: TRBJ2-3
CDR3nt: TGTGCCAGCAGCCAAGATGTTACGGTTGATACGCAGTATTTT
CDR3aa: CASSQDVTVDTQYF

d_gene: TRBD2
v_gene: TRBV24-1
abundance: once
j_gene: TRBJ2-3
CDR3nt: TGTGCCACCAGTGATTCGAGGGCTAGCGGGGGGAGGACAGATACGCAGTATTTT
CDR3aa: CATSDSRASGGRTDTQYF

d_gene: TRBD1
v_gene: TRBV5-5
abundance: few
j_gene: TRBJ2-7
CDR3nt: TGTGCCAGCAGCCCCTCAGCGGGACAGGGGAGTTACGAGCAGTACTTC
CDR3aa: CASSPSAGQGSYEQYF

d_gene: .
v_gene: TRBV5-6
abundance: .
j_gene: TRBJ2-7
CDR3nt: TGTGCCAGCAGCCGGAGGGACTCCTACGAGCAGTACTTC
CDR3aa: CASSRRDSYEQYF

d_gene: TRBD2
v_gene: TRBV3-1/TRBV3-2
abundance: .
j_gene: TRBJ2-3
CDR3nt: TGTGCCAGCAGCCCTCTCCTTAGCGGGGGTGGGGATACGCAGTATTTT
CDR3aa: CASSPLLSGGGDTQYF

d_gene: .
v_gene: TRBV5-4
abundance: .
j_gene: TRBJ2-2
CDR3nt: TGTGCCAGCAGCACCGGGACTTACGACACCGGGGAGCTGTTTTTT
CDR3aa: CASSTGTYDTGELFF

d_gene: TRBD2
v_gene: TRBV14
abundance: few
j_gene: TRBJ2-7
CDR3nt: TGTGCCACCGCCCCGGGAGGTGTCTCCTACGAGCAGTACTTC
CDR3aa: CATAPGGVSYEQYF

d_gene: TRBD1
v_gene: TRBV24-1
abundance: .
j_gene: TRBJ2-5
CDR3nt: TGTGCCACCAGTCCCACGGGACAGGTGATTCAAGAGACCCAGTACTTC
CDR3aa: CATSPTGQVIQETQYF

d_gene: .
v_gene: TRBV4-1
abundance: .
j_gene: TRBJ2-7
CDR3nt: TGCGCCAGCAGCCCAACACCCTCCTACGAGCAGTACTTC
CDR3aa: CASSPTPSYEQYF

d_gene: TRBD1
v_gene: TRBV5-6
abundance: .
j_gene: TRBJ1-3
CDR3nt: TGTGCCAGCAGCTTGAATCCTGGACAGGGAACTGGAAACACCATATATTTT
CDR3aa: CASSLNPGQGTGNTIYF

d_gene: .
v_gene: TRBV7-8
abundance: .
j_gene: TRBJ1-1
CDR3nt: TGTGCCAGCAGCTTTGGGGGGATCAACACTGAAGCTTTCTTT
CDR3aa: CASSFGGINTEAFF

d_gene: TRBD1
v_gene: TRBV4-1
abundance: .
j_gene: TRBJ2-7
CDR3nt: TGCGCCAGCAAATCGGGACAGGGCGACTACGAGCAGTACTTC
CDR3aa: CASKSGQGDYEQYF

d_gene: .
v_gene: TRBV6-2/TRBV6-3
abundance: .
j_gene: TRBJ2-3
CDR3nt: TGTGCCAGCAGTTTACAGGGTGCAGATACGCAGTATTTT
CDR3aa: CASSLQGADTQYF

d_gene: .
v_gene: TRBV3-1/TRBV3-2
abundance: .
j_gene: TRBJ2-5
CDR3nt: TGTGCCAGCAGCCAAGACCCCAGCGGGGAGACCCAGTACTTC
CDR3aa: CASSQDPSGETQYF